This T cell receptor beta chain was sequenced during a study of blood T cell repertoires in COVID-19. Overall study context: Donors in the United States, Italy and Spain gave samples during acute or convalescent COVID-19.

V was cut by 5 bases and J by 2 bases, with 9 bases left in between. Looked up from germline, CDR1 is LNHDA and CDR2 is SQIVND (reference sequence). The CDR3 totals 14 residues. Original data processing: By means of reference gene primer amplification, nucleated cell counts were estimated. TCRdb's table, derived via immunoSEQ multiplex PCR, lists solely in-frame clones and lacks some. V, J and clone size are those of that table, while D and trimming were read from the DNA. In the table there are tens of thousands of clones, about 83% of which are singletons. Source material: peripheral blood. This TCR derives from a man in his forties or fifties with acute or convalescent COVID-19. The rearrangement joins TRBV19 to TRBJ1-4, with no clear D. The CDR3 DNA reads TGTGCCAGTAGTTCGCGAAGCACTAATGAAAAACTGTTTTTT. Translation gives CASSSRSTNEKLFF.